Detailed here is one TCR beta chain. Its antigen is currently unknown. This CDR3 region has 14 residues. Unmatched junction bases numbered 5, after V lost 1 base and J lost 2 bases. Germline V CDR1 and CDR2: DFQATT, SNEGSKA (reference sequence). The entry originates in a study of T-cell reconstitution after alpha-beta-depleted transplantation in children. Unique molecular identifiers featured in how the TCRbeta library was prepared. TCRdb used MiXCR to reprocess the PCR reads, holding one entry per CDR3 protein. The sample yields 750,000 to 950,000 distinct CDR3 sequences, roughly 15% seen once. Study-wide points: Several hundred graft clones that had expanded were reportedly the source of alpha-beta T cells about two months after transplant. A year post-transplant, T-cell counts and diversity derived mostly from newly produced T cells.

This clonotype originated in a male patient younger than 18 who had a stem cell transplant for acute lymphoblastic leukemia, so the T cells may come from the graft donor. The sample here was PBMCs, mostly from graft donor cells, taken 360 days after TCRalphabeta/CD19-depleted stem cell transplant. The gene calls are TRBV20-1 and TRBJ2-7; 7 bases align to TRBD1. This CDR3 is CSARVRDRPYEQYF. CDR3 sequence (DNA): TGCAGTGCTAGAGTAAGGGACAGACCCTACGAGCAGTACTTC.